The clone carrying this T cell receptor (beta chain) occurred many times. TCRdb used MiXCR to reprocess the 5' RACE reads, holding one entry per CDR3 protein. The sample gives 600,000 to 700,000 distinct CDR3 sequences, over 20% of which show up once; roughly 4% is in the top ten. The source of the sample is a study of identical twins. These data were also reused for a study on T cells expressing NK-cell markers.

The specimen sequenced was PBMCs. This TCR was sampled from a woman between 18 and 29 years old in good health.

CDR3 DNA sequence: TGTGCCAGCAGCTTATCGGCTAGCGGTTACAATGAGCAGTTCTTC. This encodes CASSLSASGYNEQFF. The rearrangement links TRBV7-2 to TRBJ2-1, with 7 bases lining up with TRBD2. V shed 2 bases, J shed 4 bases, and the junction held 5 bases outside the gene matches. This CDR3 comprises 15 residues. Germline-derived CDR1 and CDR2 are SGHTA and FQGNSA.